One T cell receptor beta chain is described in this entry. J was trimmed by 5 bases and V by 4 bases; bases with no gene match: 26. The germline gives CDR1 SGHNT, CDR2 YYREEE (reference sequence). The CDR3 is 20 residues long. The data stem from a study of blood T cell repertoires in COVID-19. The data were produced by immunoSEQ multiplex PCR, yet TCRdb's version contains in-frame clones alone and is incomplete. The sample includes approximately 230,000 clones, around 86% of them seen just once. This TCR was recovered from a man between 25 and 39 years old who had recovered from COVID-19. The chain joins TRBV5-4 to TRBJ1-2; 7 nucleotides line up with TRBD1. Sequences were obtained from peripheral blood. CDR3 sequence: CASSPNGIGLTGTASYGYTF. The CDR3 DNA is TGTGCCAGCAGCCCTAACGGTATTGGGCTTACCGGGACAGCTTCTTATGGCTACACCTTC.